These 10 T cell receptor beta chains originate from one sample sequenced in a study of blood T cell repertoires in COVID-19 (dated by TCRdb to 2018 to 2021). Library preparation was by the immunoSEQ multiplex PCR assay. TCRdb provides this immuneACCESS table in a form limited to in-frame rearrangements. Some clones are lacking; in checked studies, under half of them reflect an unresolved V gene, and why the rest are absent is not known. This sample is represented by some 100,000 clones; around 86% of them were singletons. Of the sample, around a tenth falls within the top ten clones. Sequencing was carried out using peripheral blood. These receptors originate from a man over 45 with acute or convalescent COVID-19.

The rearrangement joins TRBV19 to TRBJ2-3, with D possibly matching TRBD2 (6 bases). The germline gives CDR1 LNHDA, CDR2 SQIVND (reference sequence). This CDR3 has 14 residues. V was trimmed by 5 bases and J by 4 bases, leaving 13 bases between them. The CDR3 loop is CASSWGGAADTQYF. The CDR3 DNA reads TGTGCCAGTAGTTGGGGAGGAGCCGCAGATACGCAGTATTTT.

This chain connects TRBV5-6 to TRBJ1-5, with 7 bases lining up with TRBD1. Germline CDR1 is SGHDT and CDR2 is YYEEEE. The CDR3 is 17 residues long. V lost 3 bases, J lost 4 bases, and 13 bases stayed unmatched. CDR3 loop: CASSSRMTGYGNQPQHF. The DNA for the CDR3 is TGTGCCAGCAGCTCACGGATGACAGGGTACGGGAATCAGCCCCAGCATTTT.

The chain links TRBV30 to TRBJ2-2; D might be TRBD1 (5 bases). V lost 1 base and J 5 bases, leaving 11 bases between the germline ends. Germline CDR1 and CDR2: GTSNPN and SVGIG (reference sequence). This CDR3 region has 14 residues. The CDR3: CAWSALQVTGELFF. The CDR3 bases are TGTGCCTGGAGTGCCTTACAGGTGACCGGGGAGCTGTTTTTT.

The chain carries TRBV5-6 and TRBJ2-7, with a possible D match to TRBD1 (5 bases). The CDR3 is 15 amino acids. V lost 0 bases, J lost 1 base, and 11 bases lay in between. CDR1 is SGHDT, CDR2 YYEEEE, per germline. CDR3 sequence reads: CASSLVYRYSYEQYF. The CDR3 bases are TGTGCCAGCAGCTTGGTTTACAGGTATTCCTACGAGCAGTACTTC.

The chain has TRBV27 and TRBJ1-1; D uncertain. V was trimmed by 6 bases and J by 1 base, leaving 12 bases between them. Germline V CDR1 and CDR2: MNHEY, SMNVEV (reference sequence). CDR3 length equals 14 residues. The chain's CDR3 is CASRRPRGNTEAFF. Here the CDR3 DNA reads TGTGCCAGCAGGAGACCGCGGGGGAACACTGAAGCTTTCTTT.

V gene TRBV10-1 combines with J gene TRBJ2-2; TRBD1 might be the D (6 bases). Per germline, CDR1 WNHNN and CDR2 SYGVQD (reference sequence). Trimming shortened V by 2 bases and J by 6 bases, and 28 bases separated the two germline ends. This CDR3 spans 20 amino acids. The DNA of the CDR3 is TGCGCCAGCAGTGAGACCACCCGTGAGCCGGGACACCGAATTGCCGGGGAGCTGTTTTTT. It translates to CASSETTREPGHRIAGELFF.

The chain carries TRBV4-1 and TRBJ2-1; D ambiguous. This CDR3 is built from 15 residues. Germline V gene sequence: CDR1 MGHRA, CDR2 YSYEKL. Between the trimmed V and J ends, which lost 0 bases and 7 bases, there was a span of 13 bases. DNA of the CDR3: TGCGCCAGCAGCCAAGACCCCTCCTTACAGAATGAGCAGTTCTTC. It translates to CASSQDPSLQNEQFF.

This chain joins TRBV11-2 and TRBJ2-1; the D gene is possibly TRBD2 (6 bases). Trimming pared 1 base from V and 5 bases from J, leaving 6 bases between. Germline V gene lookup returns CDR1 SGHAT and CDR2 FQNNGV. The CDR3 contains 13 residues. The CDR3 here is CASSLAGDNEQFF. CDR3 coding DNA: TGTGCCAGCAGCTTAGCGGGGGACAATGAGCAGTTCTTC.

V is TRBV19 and J is TRBJ2-3; 8 positions agree with TRBD2. V shed 0 bases and J 3 bases; nucleotides not matched to a gene: 11. CDR3 length: 18 amino acids. Germline V lookup: CDR1 LNHDA, CDR2 SQIVND (reference sequence). The CDR3 is CASSIETTSAKFTDTQYF. The CDR3 DNA is TGTGCCAGTAGTATAGAGACGACTAGCGCGAAGTTTACAGATACGCAGTATTTT.

This rearrangement joins TRBV6-5 to TRBJ1-2; possibly TRBD1 for D (6 bases). The ends were cut back, 6 bases at V and 8 bases at J, with 19 bases in the middle. CDR1 and CDR2 (germline): MNHEY, SVGAGI. This CDR3 spans 14 amino acids. The CDR3 bases are TGTGCCAGCAGACAACTTAACAGGGACCTAGGCTACACCTTC. Translated, it gives CASRQLNRDLGYTF.